Listed below are T cell receptor beta chains from one sample, sequenced in a study of chemoradiotherapy in HPV16-positive cancers. Sequencing was performed with immunoSEQ multiplex PCR; in TCRdb, only in-frame clones are kept and a portion is missing. The sample includes about 9,200 clones, roughly 80% of them seen just once. Sequences were derived from tumor tissue, sampled from a patient who underwent chemoradiotherapy. Receptors originate from a human donor with HPV-associated anogenital cancer. The CDR3 runs from the conserved cysteine through the conserved F or W. The D gene is left open where the match is weak. Not every row has a clone size; where given, it reads once, few, many or a size class.

j_gene,d_gene,abundance,v_gene,CDR3nt,CDR3aa
TRBJ1-6,-,-,TRBV2,TGTGCCAGCAGGGTTACGAGCTCCTATAATTCACCCCTCCACTTT,CASRVTSSYNSPLHF
TRBJ1-4,-,-,TRBV5-1,TGCGCCAGCAGCTTGAGCGGGGGCTTTCTTTCGATACGGGAAAAACTGTTTTTT,CASSLSGGFLSIREKLFF
TRBJ2-1,-,-,TRBV9,TGTGCCAGCAGCGAGGACAGCAATGAGCAGTTCTTC,CASSEDSNEQFF
TRBJ1-4,TRBD1,few,TRBV5-4,TGTGCCAGCAGCCAATCGACAGGGCTAAATGAAAAACTGTTTTTT,CASSQSTGLNEKLFF
TRBJ1-5,-,-,TRBV19,TGTGCCAGTAGTAGAAACAGGGACCCCAATCAGCCCCAGCATTTT,CASSRNRDPNQPQHF
TRBJ1-2,-,-,TRBV5-1,TGCGCCAGCAGCCAGTCGACGGGCCTCTATGGCTACACCTTC,CASSQSTGLYGYTF
TRBJ2-1,-,-,TRBV5-1,TGCGCCAGCAGCTTGCCCAGTTACAATGAGCAGTTCTTC,CASSLPSYNEQFF
TRBJ2-7,TRBD2,few,TRBV2,TGTGCCAGCCGGATTGGGGTAGCGGGAGACCAATCGGTGCAGTACTTC,CASRIGVAGDQSVQYF
TRBJ1-1,-,-,TRBV4-3,TGCGCCAGCAGCCAAGATAGGCTCGGCAGGAGAAACACTGAAGCTTTCTTT,CASSQDRLGRRNTEAFF
TRBJ2-5,TRBD2,-,TRBV30,TGTGCCCATACTCGGGGGGGAGGTTTCGAGACCCAGTACTTC,CAHTRGGGFETQYF
TRBJ2-5,-,-,TRBV19,TGTGCCAGTAGTATTAGGTGGGACGGAACAGAGACCCAGTACTTC,CASSIRWDGTETQYF
TRBJ2-2,-,-,TRBV6-1,TGTGCCAGCAGTGAAGCGCCCGGGGGCACCGGGGAGCTGTTTTTT,CASSEAPGGTGELFF